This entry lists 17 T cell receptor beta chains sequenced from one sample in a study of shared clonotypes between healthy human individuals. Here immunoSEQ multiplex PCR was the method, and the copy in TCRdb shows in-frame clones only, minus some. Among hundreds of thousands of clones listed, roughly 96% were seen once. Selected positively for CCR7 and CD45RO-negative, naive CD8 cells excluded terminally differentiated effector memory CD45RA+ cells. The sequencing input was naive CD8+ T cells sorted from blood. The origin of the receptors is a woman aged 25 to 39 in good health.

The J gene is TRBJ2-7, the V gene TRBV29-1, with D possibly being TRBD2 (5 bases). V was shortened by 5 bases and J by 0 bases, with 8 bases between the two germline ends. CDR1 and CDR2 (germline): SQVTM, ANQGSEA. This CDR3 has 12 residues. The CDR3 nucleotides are TGCAGCGTTACAGCGGCCTCCTACGAGCAGTACTTC. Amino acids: CSVTAASYEQYF.

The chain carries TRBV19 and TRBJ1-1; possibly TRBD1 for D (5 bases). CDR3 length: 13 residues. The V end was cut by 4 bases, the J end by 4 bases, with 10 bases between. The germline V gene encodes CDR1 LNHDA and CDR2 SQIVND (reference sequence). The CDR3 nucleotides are TGTGCCAGTAGTAATAAGGGGAGCACTGAAGCTTTCTTT. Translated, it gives CASSNKGSTEAFF.

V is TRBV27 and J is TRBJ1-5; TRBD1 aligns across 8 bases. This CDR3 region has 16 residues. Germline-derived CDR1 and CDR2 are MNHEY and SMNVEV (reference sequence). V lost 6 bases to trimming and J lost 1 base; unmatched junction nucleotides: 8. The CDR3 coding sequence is TGTGCCAGCAGCCAGGGGGCTCAAGGGAGCAATCAGCCCCAGCATTTT. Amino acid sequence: CASSQGAQGSNQPQHF.

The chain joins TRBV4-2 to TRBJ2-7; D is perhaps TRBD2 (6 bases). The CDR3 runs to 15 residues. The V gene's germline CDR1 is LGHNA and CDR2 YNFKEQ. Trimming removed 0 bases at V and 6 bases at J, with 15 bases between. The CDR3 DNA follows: TGTGCCAGCAGCCAAGATCGGGAGCCGGGGGTCGAGCAGTACTTC. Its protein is CASSQDREPGVEQYF.

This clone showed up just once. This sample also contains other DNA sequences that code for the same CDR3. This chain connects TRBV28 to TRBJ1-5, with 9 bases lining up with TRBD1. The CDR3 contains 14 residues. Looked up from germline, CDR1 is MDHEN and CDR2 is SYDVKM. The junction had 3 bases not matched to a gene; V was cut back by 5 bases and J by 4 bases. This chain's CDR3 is CASSLGTGNQPQHF. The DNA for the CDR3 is TGTGCCAGCAGTCTCGGGACAGGGAATCAGCCCCAGCATTTT.

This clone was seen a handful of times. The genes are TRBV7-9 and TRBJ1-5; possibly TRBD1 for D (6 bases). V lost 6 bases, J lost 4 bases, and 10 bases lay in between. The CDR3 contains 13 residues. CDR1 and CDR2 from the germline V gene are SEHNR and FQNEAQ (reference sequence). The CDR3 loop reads CASSITGNQPQHF. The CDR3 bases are TGTGCCAGCAGTATAACAGGGAATCAGCCCCAGCATTTT.

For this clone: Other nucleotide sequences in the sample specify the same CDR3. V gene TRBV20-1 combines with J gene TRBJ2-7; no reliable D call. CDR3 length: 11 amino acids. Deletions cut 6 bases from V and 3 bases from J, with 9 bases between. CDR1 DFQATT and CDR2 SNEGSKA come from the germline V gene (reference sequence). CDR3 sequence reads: CSARAVYEQYF. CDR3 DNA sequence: TGCAGTGCCCGCGCAGTCTACGAGCAGTACTTC.

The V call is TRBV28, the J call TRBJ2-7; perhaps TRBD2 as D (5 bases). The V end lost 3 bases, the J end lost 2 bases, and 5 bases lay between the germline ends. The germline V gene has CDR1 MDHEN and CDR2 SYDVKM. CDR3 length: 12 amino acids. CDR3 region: CASSFSAYEQYF. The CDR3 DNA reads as TGTGCCAGCAGTTTTAGCGCCTACGAGCAGTACTTC.

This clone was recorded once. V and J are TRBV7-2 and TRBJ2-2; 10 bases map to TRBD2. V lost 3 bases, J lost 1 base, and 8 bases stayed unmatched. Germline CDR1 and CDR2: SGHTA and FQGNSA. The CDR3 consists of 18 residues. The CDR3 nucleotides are TGTGCCAGCAGCTTTGCGGGACTAGCGCCCCGGAACACCGGGGAGCTGTTTTTT. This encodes CASSFAGLAPRNTGELFF.

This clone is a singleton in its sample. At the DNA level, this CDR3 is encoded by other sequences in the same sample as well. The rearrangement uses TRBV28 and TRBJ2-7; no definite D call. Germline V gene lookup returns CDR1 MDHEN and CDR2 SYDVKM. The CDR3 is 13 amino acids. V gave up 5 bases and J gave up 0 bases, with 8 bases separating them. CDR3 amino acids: CASSPGFSYEQYF. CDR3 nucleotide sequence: TGTGCCAGCAGTCCCGGGTTCTCCTACGAGCAGTACTTC.

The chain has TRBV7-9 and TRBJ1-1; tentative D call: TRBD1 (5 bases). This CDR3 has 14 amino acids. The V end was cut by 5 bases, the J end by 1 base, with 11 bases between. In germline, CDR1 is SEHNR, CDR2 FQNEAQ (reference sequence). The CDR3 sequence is CASSPGLSNTEAFF. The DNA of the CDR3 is TGTGCCAGCAGCCCGGGACTTTCGAACACTGAAGCTTTCTTT.

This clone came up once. In DNA form, the CDR3 reads TGTGCCACCAACCTCCGCAGCGGGAGCTACAATGAGCAGTTCTTC. Encoded protein: CATNLRSGSYNEQFF. The V call is TRBV15, the J call TRBJ2-1; 8 bases are a match to TRBD2. V was pared by 7 bases and J by 3 bases, with 8 bases of the junction left unmatched. CDR1 and CDR2 (germline): LNHNV, YYDKDF (reference sequence). The CDR3 runs to 15 residues.

The CDR3 loop reads CASSQALAGESSGELFF. The CDR3, as DNA: TGCGCCAGCAGCCAGGCACTAGCGGGAGAAAGTAGCGGGGAGCTGTTTTTT. J is TRBJ2-2 and V is TRBV4-1; 11 bases align to TRBD2. Germline V gives CDR1 MGHRA, CDR2 YSYEKL. The length of the CDR3 is 17 residues. The V and J ends lost 3 bases and 7 bases, in that order; junction bases with no gene match: 10.

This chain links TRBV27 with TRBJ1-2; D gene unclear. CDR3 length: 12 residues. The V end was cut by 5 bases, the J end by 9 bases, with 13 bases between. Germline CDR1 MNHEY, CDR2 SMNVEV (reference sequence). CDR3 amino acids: CASSPSVGSYTF. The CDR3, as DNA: TGTGCCAGCAGTCCATCCGTGGGGAGCTACACCTTC.

The CDR3 DNA reads TGTGCCAGCAGTTCTGGACAGGGGCGCGACGAGCAGTACTTC. Translated, it gives CASSSGQGRDEQYF. The chain uses TRBV27 and TRBJ2-7; 9 bases map to TRBD1. Germline lookup yields CDR1 MNHEY and CDR2 SMNVEV (reference sequence). Losses at the gene ends were 4 bases for V and 5 bases for J; bases not matched to a gene: 6. There are 14 residues in the CDR3.

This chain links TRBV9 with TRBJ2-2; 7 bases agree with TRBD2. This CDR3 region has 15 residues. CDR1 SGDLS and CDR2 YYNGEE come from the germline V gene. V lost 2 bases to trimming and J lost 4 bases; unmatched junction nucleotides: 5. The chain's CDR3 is CASSVWRESTGELFF. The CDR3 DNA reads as TGTGCCAGCAGCGTGTGGCGGGAGAGCACCGGGGAGCTGTTTTTT.

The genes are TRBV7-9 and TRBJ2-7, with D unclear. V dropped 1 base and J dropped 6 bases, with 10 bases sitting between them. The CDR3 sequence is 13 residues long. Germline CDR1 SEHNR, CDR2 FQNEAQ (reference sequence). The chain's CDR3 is CASSLVPTGEQYF. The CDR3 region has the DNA TGTGCCAGCAGCTTAGTGCCGACCGGCGAGCAGTACTTC.